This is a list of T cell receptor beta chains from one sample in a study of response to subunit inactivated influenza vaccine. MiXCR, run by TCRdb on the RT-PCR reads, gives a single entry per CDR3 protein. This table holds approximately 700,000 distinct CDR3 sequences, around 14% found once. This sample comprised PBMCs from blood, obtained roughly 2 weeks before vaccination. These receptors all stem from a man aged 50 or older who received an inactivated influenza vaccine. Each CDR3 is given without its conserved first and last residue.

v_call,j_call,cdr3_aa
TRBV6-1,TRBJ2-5,ASTEWVKGHETQY
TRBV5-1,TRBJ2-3,ASALLGGWSTDTQY
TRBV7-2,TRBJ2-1,ASSLVSAGGPGEQF
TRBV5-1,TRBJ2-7,ASSLETNTYEQY
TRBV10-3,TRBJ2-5,AINDGGETQY
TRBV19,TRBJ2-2,ASSPTAYTGELF
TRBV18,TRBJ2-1,ASSPPISGANNEQF
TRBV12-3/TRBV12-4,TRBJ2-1,ASMPWGLAGAYNEQF
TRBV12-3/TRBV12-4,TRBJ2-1,ASRLRMGGSYNEQF
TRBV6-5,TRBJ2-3,ASSLLAVGTDTQY
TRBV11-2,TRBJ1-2,ASSLSRAYMGYT
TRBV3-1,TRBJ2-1,ASSPSPGGILYNEQF
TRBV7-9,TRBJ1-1,ASNLMNTEAF
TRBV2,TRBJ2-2,ASGFRDPNTGELF
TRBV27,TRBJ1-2,ASSLRAGDGYT
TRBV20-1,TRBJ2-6,SAARTGGSLSGANVLT
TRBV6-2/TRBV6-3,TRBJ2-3,ASSYRPAGRGSTDTQY
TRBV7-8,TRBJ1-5,ASSLLLGQLHQPQH
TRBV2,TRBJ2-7,ASSDWGLEQY
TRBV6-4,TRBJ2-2,ASSDASSGVPGELF
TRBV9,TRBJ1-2,ASSLGTLYGYT
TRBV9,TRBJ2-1,ASSVGGGGAAGEQF
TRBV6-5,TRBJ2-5,ASSWTGTSGVQETQY
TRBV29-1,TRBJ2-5,SVEGSSGELETQY
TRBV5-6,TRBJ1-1,ASSLLAREAF
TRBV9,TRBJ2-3,ASSTLAEVTDTQY
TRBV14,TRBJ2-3,ASATGPSDTQY
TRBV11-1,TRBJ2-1,ASSPGPGTPEFNEQF
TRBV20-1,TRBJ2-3,SASRDSTDTQY
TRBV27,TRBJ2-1,ASPGQGYNEQF
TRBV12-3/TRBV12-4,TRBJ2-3,ASSPTGGDTDTQY
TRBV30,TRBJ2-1,AWRGTSGRSYNEQF
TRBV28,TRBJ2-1,ASSLKRLAGIYNEQF
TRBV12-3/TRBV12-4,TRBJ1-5,ASSKLGQDNQPQH
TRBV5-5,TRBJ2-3,ASSLVRHGGTTDTQY
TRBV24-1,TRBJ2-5,ATSDSTRFPSETQY
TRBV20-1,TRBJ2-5,SACGLAGVCETQY